The T cell receptor (beta chain) described here comes from a study of blood T cell repertoires in COVID-19. Study overall: Acute and convalescent COVID-19 samples came from the United States, Italy and Spain. T cells, B-cell-depleted T cells, or PBMCs supplied cDNA or gDNA.

Using immunoSEQ multiplex PCR, the repertoire was profiled, and TCRdb retains in-frame clones only, with some absent. The profile shows 120,000 or so clones, about 89% of them singletons. Germline CDR1 and CDR2: MDHEN and SYDVKM. CDR3 length: 11 amino acids. Trimming took 7 bases from V and 0 from J, leaving 3 bases between them. This sequence joins TRBV28 and TRBJ1-2; D not certain. The sequence came from a woman in her seventies with acute or convalescent COVID-19. The specimen was peripheral blood. DNA of the CDR3: TGTGCCAGCACGTCTAACTATGGCTACACCTTC. Its protein is CASTSNYGYTF.